The 2 T cell receptor beta chains below all came from one sample that was sequenced in a study of shared clonotypes between healthy human individuals. This table comes from immunoSEQ multiplex PCR, and its TCRdb copy is limited to in-frame clones, with some not included. The table has 1.4 million to 1.5 million clones, approximately 96% seen once. The material sequenced was naive CD4+ T cells sorted from blood. As to subset: CD45RA+ positively selected. The receptors were gathered from a man aged 25 to 40 in good health.

The chain carries TRBV7-8 and TRBJ1-1; D is unclear. Per the germline V gene, CDR1 is SGHVS and CDR2 is FQNEAQ. The CDR3 has 14 residues. V was clipped by 1 base and J by 1 base, with 7 bases between them. The CDR3 bases are TGTGCCAGCAGCTTAGGTGGGTGGAACACTGAAGCTTTCTTT. Its translation is CASSLGGWNTEAFF.

The chain has TRBV2 and TRBJ2-2, with D tentatively TRBD1 or TRBD2 (6 bases each). The CDR3 sequence is 15 residues long. Germline CDR1 reads SNHLY; CDR2 reads FYNNEI. Trimming took off 2 bases at V and 5 bases at J, with 12 bases between the two ends. This chain's CDR3 is CASSEPGGRTGELFF. CDR3 sequence (DNA): TGTGCCAGCAGTGAACCCGGGGGCAGGACCGGGGAGCTGTTTTTT. Drawing the rest from reference TRBV2 and TRBJ2-2, the complete variable domain is EPEVTQTPSHQVTQMGQEVILRCVPISNHLYFYWYRQILGQKVEFLVSFYNNEISEKSEIFDDQFSVERPDGSNFTLKIRSTKLEDSAMYFCASSEPGGRTGELFFGEGSRLTVL.